The present entry profiles one T cell receptor (beta chain) with its context. Looked up from germline, CDR1 is SGHRS and CDR2 is YFSETQ. The trim removed 4 bases at V and 6 bases at J, leaving 6 bases unmatched. The CDR3 has 16 residues. For the second PCR, which ran for roughly 7 to 11 cycles, a sample-barcoded 5' primer and a J-beta primer mix were used. One entry per CDR3 protein results from TCRdb running MiXCR on the 5' RACE reads. The sample records approximately 780,000 distinct CDR3 sequences, roughly 25% being singletons. The sample originates from a study of blood T cells in healthy people across ages. These sequences were also reported in another study, on T cells of mothers and their children. From that report: A few healthy Caucasian mothers, along with their six children, served as the donors. The TCR beta CDR3 read count exceeded 9 million for each mother and was several million for each child. Relative to unrelated pairs, biologically related mother-child dyads exhibited marginally greater, non-significant overlap.

This TCR was sampled from a boy aged 5-17 years in good health. Specimen: blood. This chain joins TRBV5-1 and TRBJ2-3; the match to TRBD2 covers 15 bases. As DNA, the CDR3 is TGCGCCAGCAGCCGGACTAGCGGGGGGGCAGCCGATACGCAGTATTTT. It yields the protein CASSRTSGGAADTQYF. The whole variable domain, remainder taken from reference TRBV5-1 and TRBJ2-3, is KAGVTQTPRYLIKTRGQQVTLSCSPISGHRSVSWYQQTPGQGLQFLFEYFSETQRNKGNFPGRFSGRQFSNSRSEMNVSTLELGDSALYLCASSRTSGGAADTQYFGPGTRLTVL.